This TCR beta chain was identified during a study of blood T cell repertoires in COVID-19 (dated by TCRdb to 2018 to 2021). In the study overall: Samples covering the acute and convalescent phases of COVID-19 were provided by collaborators in the United States, Italy and Spain. The material from the prospective study consisted of cDNA or gDNA derived from T cells, B-cell-depleted T cells, or PBMCs. The samples were drawn from the first 160 participants of the ongoing ImmuneRACE study and from 950 to 1,500 subjects provided by 6 global collaborators. HLA class I and class II types, where available, came from metadata supplied by the sample provider rather than from assay-based typing. Nearly every sample came with metadata listing a de-identified subject ID, COVID-19 status, age in years and sex. The dataset comprised deeply sampled blood TCRbeta repertoires from subjects exposed to, actively infected with, or recovered from COVID-19. The repertoires were made available in a free public database intended to serve as a resource for research on the immune response to SARS-CoV-2. Overall study results and their limits: The amount of clinical and demographic metadata varied by source and participant and was provided uncurated.

Turning to this clone: Its antigen remains unidentified. No base quality information exists; no much larger clone differs at one position.

CDR1 and CDR2 are drawn from the germline V gene: KGHSH, LQKENI. From the cysteine up to the phenylalanine, the CDR3 has a length of 15 residues. The sequence is cut down to CDR3 DNA, 45 bases in frame from base 1. Trimming takes 3 bases off V and 7 bases off J; junction bases not matched to a gene: 7. The immunoSEQ Assay, a bias-controlled multiplex PCR, was used to amplify TCRbeta CDR3 regions from genomic DNA. The source study handled its data this way. The number of nucleated cells in each sample was estimated by amplification of reference gene primers within the assay. Sequence reads were collapsed and filtered to measure the absolute abundance of every unique TCRbeta CDR3 rearrangement. For each sample, productive Simpson clonality was calculated as the square root of Simpson's diversity index across productive rearrangements. TCRdb provides this immuneACCESS table in a form limited to in-frame rearrangements. Some clones are lacking; in checked studies, under half of them reflect an unresolved V gene, and why the rest are absent is not known. V and J calls and clone size follow that table, whereas D and trimming were derived from the DNA. The sample yields 45,000 or so clones; 82% were counted once. Over 13% of the sample belongs to the ten largest clones.

Whole blood was collected in K2EDTA tubes by collaborating institutions according to the institutions' own protocols. For TCRbeta analysis, collaborator samples were shipped as frozen whole blood, as isolated PBMCs, or as DNA extracted from either sample type. The sequence is built from TRBV18 and TRBJ2-1; 9 bases in between match TRBD1. The sample was peripheral blood. This TCR came from a human donor in a cohort sampled during active COVID-19. The sequenced DNA is TGTGCCAGCTCACCCCCGGGACAGGGTAGGAATGAGCAGTTCTTC. Its protein is CASSPPGQGRNEQFF.